This T cell receptor beta chain stems from a study of post-analysis software for immune sequencing data. As for the study in general: Recorded disease courses covered relapsing-remitting, secondary progressive and progressive-relapsing multiple sclerosis. Some patients had no subtype annotation. Study-wide results and caveats: When patients were compared with controls, 4 or 5 TRBV segments were more frequent, TRBV5-6, TRBV5-1 and TRBV20-1 among them. A significant reduction in normalized Chao1 diversity was observed in multiple sclerosis patients versus controls. The authors found that F measure strongly co-clustered same-batch samples.

Included in the TCR beta cDNA libraries were unique molecular identifiers. Between roughly 1 and 10 million T cells gave rise to hundreds of thousands of cDNA molecules. From the PCR reads, TCRdb called clonotypes with MiXCR, one entry per CDR3 protein. In the table there are some 690,000 distinct CDR3 sequences, 25% to 30% of which are singletons. This clonotype has just a few counts. The antigen is unknown. The V and J ends lost 7 bases and 4 bases, in that order; junction bases with no gene match: 16. Germline CDR1 SGHRS, CDR2 YFSETQ. The CDR3 is 16 amino acids. The rearrangement uses TRBV5-1 and TRBJ2-5, with 7 bases that match TRBD2. The TCR comes from a girl aged 5 to 17 with multiple sclerosis. Sequencing was done on a sample of blood. CDR3 in DNA: TGCGCCAGCGGCAGAGGGACTAATCTACAATCAGAGACCCAGTACTTC. Protein product: CASGRGTNLQSETQYF.